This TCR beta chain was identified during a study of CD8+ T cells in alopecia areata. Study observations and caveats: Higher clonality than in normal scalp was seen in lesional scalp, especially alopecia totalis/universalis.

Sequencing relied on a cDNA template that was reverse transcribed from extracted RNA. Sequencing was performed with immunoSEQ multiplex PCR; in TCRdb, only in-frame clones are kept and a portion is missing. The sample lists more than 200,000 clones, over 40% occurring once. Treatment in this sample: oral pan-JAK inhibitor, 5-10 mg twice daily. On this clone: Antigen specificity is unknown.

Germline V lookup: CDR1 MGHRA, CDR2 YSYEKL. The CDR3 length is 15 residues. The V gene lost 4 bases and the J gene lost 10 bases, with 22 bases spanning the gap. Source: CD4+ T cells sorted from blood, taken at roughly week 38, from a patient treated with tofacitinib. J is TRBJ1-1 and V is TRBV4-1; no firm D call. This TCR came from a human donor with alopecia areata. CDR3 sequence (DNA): TGCGCCAGCAGCCTAGGATCAGCCCGTGACGCCGCAGCTTTCTTT. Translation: CASSLGSARDAAAFF.